This T cell receptor (beta chain) was identified during a study of cytomegalovirus exposure and HLA in healthy donors. PCR amplification relied on 60 Vbeta primers (plus 13 Jbeta primers). Sequencing used immunoSEQ multiplex PCR; TCRdb keeps in-frame clones, though not all of them. The listing contains around 210,000 clones. CDR3 length equals 16 residues. V was cut by 5 bases and J by 3 bases, with 20 bases left in between. Germline V CDR1 and CDR2: SGHAT, FQNNGV. Findings and limits, study-wide: Later genetic work tied a missense DCLRE1C variant to beta-chain V and J trimming. As was reported, the HLA-A and HLA-B alleles of most subjects were accurately predicted from TCR beta sequences.

A remark on this clone: Its target is unknown.

Source material: PBMCs. This TCR came from a girl aged 2 to 10 in good health and CMV-seropositive. The rearrangement uses TRBV11-2 and TRBJ2-7; tentatively, D is TRBD2 (6 bases). CDR3 loop: CASSPFPDGSFYEQYF. CDR3 bases: TGTGCCAGCAGCCCCTTCCCAGACGGGAGCTTCTACGAGCAGTACTTC.